Reported below is one TCR beta chain. Measured with immunoSEQ multiplex PCR; TCRdb has only the in-frame clones, and not every one. Here the sample spans around 77,000 clones, 75% to 90% being singletons. This specimen belongs to a study of blood T cell repertoires in COVID-19. Study at large: Sample material is recorded as cDNA or gDNA derived from T cells, B-cell-depleted T cells, or PBMCs.

The sequence was collected from an elderly man with acute or convalescent COVID-19. The sequenced sample consisted of peripheral blood.

The DNA of the CDR3 is TGTGCCAGCAGCGGCCAGCGGGGTAAATACAATGAGCAGTTCTTC. Protein: CASSGQRGKYNEQFF. The chain employs TRBV21-1 and TRBJ2-1; TRBD2, as called in the table, went unchecked against the DNA. TRBV21-1 is flagged as a pseudogene. The CDR3 is made up of 15 amino acids.